The clone carrying this T cell receptor (beta chain) has a handful of counts. Its matching antigen is unknown. Trimming stripped 3 bases from V and 8 bases from J, with 11 bases between. The CDR3 is made up of 13 amino acids. Germline-derived CDR1 and CDR2 are KGHSH and LQKENI. The sequencing template was cDNA reverse transcribed from extracted RNA. Sequencing used immunoSEQ multiplex PCR; TCRdb keeps in-frame clones, though not all of them. The sample carries around 100,000 clones, under 60% recorded once. This entry comes from a study of CD8+ T cells in alopecia areata. The treatment here: oral pan-JAK inhibitor, 5-10 mg twice daily. The study's findings and limits: Whether baseline CD8+ expansion is linked to response remains uncertain, given a single nonresponder.

The specimen comprised CD8+ T cells sorted from blood, sampled at week 24, from a patient treated with tofacitinib. The V call is TRBV18, the J call TRBJ2-1; no firm D call. The receptor's source is a human donor with alopecia areata. Here the CDR3 reads CASSPEYSYEQFF. The DNA of the CDR3 is TGTGCCAGCTCACCGGAGTATTCATATGAGCAGTTCTTC.